Listed here are 32 T cell receptor beta chains from one sample, sequenced in a study of T cells in Graves' hyperthyroidism and ophthalmopathy. Template material for amplifying TCR beta CDR3 regions consisted of RNA transcripts. HTBI primers were used for first-round RT-PCR of the TCR CDR3. TCRdb redid the calling of the multiplex PCR reads with MiXCR, one entry per CDR3 protein. This table holds approximately 400,000 distinct CDR3 sequences, around 16% found once. The sample comprised blood. These receptor sequences come from a woman between 18 and 30 years old with Graves' hyperthyroidism.

This clonotype showed up just a few times. The J gene is TRBJ2-1, the V gene TRBV20-1, with 16 bases aligning to TRBD2. The V gene end was trimmed by 6 bases and the J gene end by 9 bases; junction bases not matched to a gene: 8. Germline CDR1 DFQATT, CDR2 SNEGSKA (reference sequence). The CDR3 consists of 15 residues. CDR3 nucleotide sequence: TGCAGTGCCCCCCCGGGACTAGCGGGAGGGGGTGAGCAGTTCTTC. Residues: CSAPPGLAGGGEQFF.

This chain uses TRBV15 with TRBJ2-1; 7 bases align to TRBD1. The junction had 7 bases not matched to a gene; V was cut back by 5 bases and J by 3 bases. CDR3 length equals 15 residues. Germline assignment: CDR1 LNHNV and CDR2 YYDKDF (reference sequence). The CDR3 sequence is CATSGRDRLYNEQFF. In DNA, the CDR3 is TGTGCCACCAGCGGCCGGGACAGACTCTACAATGAGCAGTTCTTC.

This clonotype was observed a few times. In DNA form, the CDR3 reads TGCAGTGCTAGATCGGGACTAGGCTACAATGAGCAGTTCTTC. This gives the protein CSARSGLGYNEQFF. This chain links TRBV20-1 with TRBJ2-1; TRBD2 matches at 8 bases. Germline V gives CDR1 DFQATT, CDR2 SNEGSKA (reference sequence). This CDR3 region has 14 residues. After removal of 2 bases from V and 3 bases from J, the junction contained 3 bases not matched to a gene.

This clonotype occurred a few times. This sequence joins TRBV20-1 and TRBJ1-5, with D perhaps TRBD1 (6 bases). The ends were cut back, 3 bases at V and 5 bases at J, with 14 bases in the middle. Germline CDR1 reads DFQATT; CDR2 reads SNEGSKA (reference sequence). The CDR3 runs to 14 residues. The CDR3 reads CSARVGADYQPQHF. For the CDR3, the DNA is TGCAGTGCTAGGGTGGGGGCAGATTATCAGCCCCAGCATTTT.

The genes are TRBV6-1 and TRBJ2-7, with 14 bases fitting TRBD2. The CDR3 loop spans 15 amino acids. Trimming removed 6 bases from V and 5 bases from J; junction bases left unmatched: 6. CDR1 is MNHNS, CDR2 SASEGT, per germline. The CDR3, as DNA: TGTGCCAGCAGCCGGACTAGCGGGGGGATCGACGAGCAGTACTTC. It encodes CASSRTSGGIDEQYF.

At least ten counts were recorded for this clonotype. This chain links TRBV11-3 with TRBJ1-5; D remains ambiguous. V was cut by 2 bases and J by 7 bases, with 9 bases left in between. The CDR3 contains 13 residues. Germline V gene data show CDR1 as SGHNT and CDR2 as YENEEA. The CDR3 loop reads CASSLNAGQPQHF. CDR3 sequence (DNA): TGTGCCAGCAGCTTAAATGCGGGGCAGCCCCAGCATTTT. The variable domain in full, completed from reference TRBV11-3 and TRBJ1-5, reads EAGVVQSPRYKIIEKKQPVAFWCNPISGHNTLYWYLQNLGQGPELLIRYENEEAVDDSQLPKDRFSAERLKGVDSTLKIQPAELGDSAVYLCASSLNAGQPQHFGDGTRLSIL.

This clonotype was counted only a few times. V and J are TRBV2 and TRBJ1-3; D not resolved. The germline gives CDR1 SNHLY, CDR2 FYNNEI. V was cut by 3 bases and J by 1 base, with 7 bases left in between. The CDR3 is 14 residues long. CDR3 coding DNA: TGTGCCAGCAGTGATACGAATTCTGGAAACACCATATATTTT. This gives the protein CASSDTNSGNTIYF.

This clonotype has at least ten counts. The V and J genes are TRBV5-8 and TRBJ1-6; D is unresolved. The CDR3 length is 13 residues. Between the trimmed V and J ends, which lost 0 bases and 9 bases, there was a span of 7 bases. Germline CDR1 reads SGHTS; CDR2 reads YDEGEE. The CDR3 sequence: CASSLGFSSPLHF. The CDR3 DNA sequence: TGTGCCAGCAGCTTGGGTTTCTCTTCACCCCTCCACTTT. The entire variable domain, with the rest obtained from reference TRBV5-8 and TRBJ1-6, is as follows: EAGVTQSPTHLIKTRGQQATLRCSPISGHTSVYWYQQALGLGLQFLLWYDEGEERNRGNFPPRFSGRQFPNYSSELNVNALELEDSALYLCASSLGFSSPLHFGNGTRLTVT.

This clonotype was seen at least ten times. The rearrangement joins TRBV12-3 or TRBV12-4 to TRBJ2-3; D possibly uses TRBD1 or TRBD2 (5 bases each). This CDR3 region has 19 residues. Trimming removed 0 bases from V and 1 base from J, with 20 bases in between. The CDR3 protein is CASSLARSGTPRRTDTQYF. Here the CDR3 DNA reads TGTGCCAGCAGTTTAGCGCGCTCTGGGACCCCCCGGCGCACAGATACGCAGTATTTT.

The J gene is TRBJ2-1, the V gene TRBV9, with D unresolved. V shed 3 bases and J shed 2 bases, with 12 bases lying between them. Germline values: CDR1 SGDLS, CDR2 YYNGEE. This CDR3 is built from 15 residues. CDR3 sequence (DNA): TGTGCCAGCAGCGGGCCCGGTCGCCCCTACAATGAGCAGTTCTTC. It translates to CASSGPGRPYNEQFF. Full variable domain (missing parts from reference TRBV9 and TRBJ2-1): DSGVTQTPKHLITATGQRVTLRCSPRSGDLSVYWYQQSLDQGLQFLIQYYNGEERAKGNILERFSAQQFPDLHSELNLSSLELGDSALYFCASSGPGRPYNEQFFGPGTRLTVL.

This clonotype was recorded once. The chain joins TRBV4-2 to TRBJ2-1, with 8 bases lining up with TRBD2. The J segment lost 6 bases and the V segment lost 0 bases, leaving 10 bases of the junction unmatched. CDR3 length: 17 amino acids. Per germline, CDR1 LGHNA and CDR2 YNFKEQ. The CDR3 bases are TGTGCCAGCAGCCAAGAATCTGCAGGGACTAGTCGCAATGAGCAGTTCTTC. This sequence encodes CASSQESAGTSRNEQFF.

In this sample, this clonotype turned up many times. The V gene is TRBV18, the J gene TRBJ1-1, with D possibly matching TRBD1 (6 bases). This CDR3 has 14 residues. V was shortened by 6 bases and J by 4 bases, with 15 bases between the two germline ends. The V gene's germline CDR1 is KGHSH and CDR2 LQKENI. The CDR3: CASSEGGASTEAFF. DNA of the CDR3: TGTGCCAGCTCGGAGGGGGGCGCGAGCACTGAAGCTTTCTTT.

Ten or more counts support this clonotype. CDR3: CASSMSGGNTEAFF. CDR3 nucleotide sequence: TGTGCCAGTAGTATGTCCGGGGGAAACACTGAAGCTTTCTTT. This chain links TRBV19 with TRBJ1-1; D is possibly TRBD1 (5 bases). V was cut by 3 bases and J by 2 bases, with 10 bases left in between. The germline V gene encodes CDR1 LNHDA and CDR2 SQIVND (reference sequence). The CDR3 sequence is 14 residues long.

The chain uses TRBV6-1 and TRBJ2-5, with 8 bases matching TRBD2. Germline values: CDR1 MNHNS, CDR2 SASEGT. The junction had 6 bases not matched to a gene; V was cut back by 4 bases and J by 5 bases. The CDR3 totals 14 residues. The CDR3 spells CASSVGGGGETQYF. The CDR3 coding sequence is TGTGCCAGCAGTGTTGGGGGCGGGGGGGAGACCCAGTACTTC.

Many counts were recorded for this clonotype. The J gene is TRBJ1-2, the V gene TRBV18; D unresolved. With 6 bases removed from V and 6 bases from J, the gap between germline ends came to 17 bases. The CDR3 has 14 amino acids. CDR1 is KGHSH and CDR2 is LQKENI in the germline V gene. CDR3 coding DNA: TGTGCCAGCTCGCCGCTCCGGGAGTCGGATGGCTACACCTTC. Residues: CASSPLRESDGYTF.

This clonotype was counted at least ten times. This chain links TRBV2 with TRBJ2-7, with a weak D call TRBD2 (5 bases). Trimming took off 4 bases at V and 0 bases at J, with 13 bases between the two ends. The CDR3 spans 15 residues. The germline V gene encodes CDR1 SNHLY and CDR2 FYNNEI. The CDR3 here is CASSVKNGISYEQYF. The CDR3 coding sequence is TGTGCCAGCAGTGTCAAGAACGGGATCTCCTACGAGCAGTACTTC.

This clonotype has at least ten counts. V is TRBV7-8 and J is TRBJ2-6; D gene ambiguous. The CDR3 is 13 amino acids. Between the trimmed V and J ends, which lost 4 bases and 5 bases, there was a span of 6 bases. Germline V gives CDR1 SGHVS, CDR2 FQNEAQ. In DNA form, the CDR3 reads TGTGCCAGCAGCTCAGACAGGGCCAACGTCCTGACTTTC. The encoded protein is CASSSDRANVLTF.

V usage is TRBV10-3 and J usage is TRBJ2-3, with 8 bases that match TRBD2. Germline CDR1 reads ENHRY; CDR2 reads SYGVKD. Losses at the gene ends were 10 bases for V and 2 bases for J; bases not matched to a gene: 8. This CDR3 contains 14 residues. The CDR3 sequence is CATTLAANTDTQYF. The CDR3 bases are TGTGCCACTACACTAGCGGCGAACACAGATACGCAGTATTTT.

This clonotype showed up many times. The chain carries TRBV7-2 and TRBJ1-2; 9 bases map to TRBD1. Germline CDR1 reads SGHTA; CDR2 reads FQGNSA. V gave up 4 bases and J gave up 6 bases; unmatched junction bases: 6. The CDR3 has 14 residues. CDR3 in amino acids: CASSSGTGSNGYTF. The CDR3 coding sequence is TGTGCCAGCAGCTCCGGGACAGGGTCGAATGGCTACACCTTC.

This clonotype was counted ten times or more. This chain links TRBV28 with TRBJ2-1, with 7 bases matching TRBD2. The J call may be wrong; the DNA end is better matched by TRBJ2-7. The CDR3 loop spans 15 amino acids. Germline V gene lookup returns CDR1 MDHEN and CDR2 SYDVKM. DNA for the CDR3: TGTGCCAGCAGCCCTCACCTGGGGGGGTACAATGAGCAGTACTTC. It is translated as CASSPHLGGYNEQYF.

This clonotype was seen at least ten times. This chain connects TRBV11-3 to TRBJ2-1; D could derive from TRBD1 or TRBD2 (6 bases each). This CDR3 comprises 13 residues. The germline V and J ends were trimmed by 5 bases and 5 bases, with 10 bases remaining between them. Looked up from germline, CDR1 is SGHNT and CDR2 is YENEEA. This chain's CDR3 is CASSKGGDNEQFF. CDR3 in DNA: TGTGCCAGCAGCAAGGGGGGCGACAATGAGCAGTTCTTC.

A single count supports this clonotype. The rearrangement uses TRBV2 and TRBJ2-1; TRBD2 matches 12 bases. Germline V gene data show CDR1 as SNHLY and CDR2 as FYNNEI. After removal of 4 bases from V and 10 bases from J, the junction contained 5 bases not matched to a gene. The CDR3 consists of 14 residues. In nucleotides, the CDR3 is TGTGCCAGCAGTGCTAGCGGGAGGGGGGGCGAGCAGTTCTTC. Translating gives CASSASGRGGEQFF.

This chain links TRBV29-1 with TRBJ2-5; 8 bases are a match to TRBD2. CDR3 length: 16 residues. The J segment lost 7 bases and the V segment lost 2 bases, leaving 15 bases of the junction unmatched. From germline, CDR1 is SQVTM and CDR2 ANQGSEA. The CDR3 nucleotides read TGCAGCGTTGAACTAGCGGGCCGGGTATCCGTAGGGACCCAGTACTTC. Translation gives CSVELAGRVSVGTQYF.

This chain uses TRBV5-1 with TRBJ1-1; unclear D gene. The CDR3 length is 14 residues. Germline V gives CDR1 SGHRS, CDR2 YFSETQ. V lost 2 bases, J lost 2 bases, and 10 bases lay in between. The CDR3 coding sequence is TGCGCCAGCAGCTTTAAAGTCGGAAACACTGAAGCTTTCTTT. Residues: CASSFKVGNTEAFF.

This clonotype was seen a few times. V is TRBV18 and J is TRBJ2-3, with D unresolved. The CDR3 totals 15 residues. From germline, CDR1 is KGHSH and CDR2 LQKENI. V dropped 3 bases and J dropped 0 bases, with 10 bases sitting between them. The CDR3 protein is CASSPLPPSTDTQYF. The CDR3 DNA follows: TGTGCCAGCTCACCCCTCCCTCCAAGCACAGATACGCAGTATTTT.

The J gene is TRBJ2-5, the V gene TRBV5-6, with unresolved D. Germline V gene lookup returns CDR1 SGHDT and CDR2 YYEEEE. This CDR3 region has 13 residues. V was trimmed by 0 bases and J by 3 bases, leaving 6 bases between them. The CDR3 sequence is CASSLDWKETQYF. The DNA of the CDR3 is TGTGCCAGCAGCTTGGACTGGAAAGAGACCCAGTACTTC.

This clonotype was found many times. V and J are TRBV29-1 and TRBJ2-5; D tentatively reads TRBD1 or TRBD2 (7 bases each). The V gene lost 3 bases and the J gene lost 7 bases, with 12 bases spanning the gap. The CDR3 spans 12 residues. Germline V gene sequence: CDR1 SQVTM, CDR2 ANQGSEA. CDR3 sequence (DNA): TGCAGCGTTGAGGGCAGGGGGGGGACCCAGTACTTC. Its translation is CSVEGRGGTQYF.

This clonotype was counted ten times or more. The chain employs TRBV12-3 or TRBV12-4 and TRBJ2-7; either TRBD1 or TRBD2 may fit D (5 bases each). The CDR3 spans 13 residues. Trimming shortened V by 6 bases and J by 7 bases, and 16 bases separated the two germline ends. The CDR3 region is CASSRGKRGEQYF. As DNA, the CDR3 is TGTGCCAGCAGCCGCGGTAAGAGGGGAGAGCAGTACTTC.

V gene TRBV3-1 combines with J gene TRBJ2-5; the match to TRBD1 covers 8 bases. The CDR3 loop spans 14 amino acids. The germline CDR1 and CDR2 sequences are LGHDT and YNNKEL (reference sequence). The V gene end was trimmed by 2 bases and the J gene end by 5 bases; junction bases not matched to a gene: 4. CDR3 nucleotides: TGTGCCAGCAGCCAATTCAGGGGGCGGGAGACCCAGTACTTC. It is translated as CASSQFRGRETQYF.

Comments on this clonotype: The junction and the germline gene differ at one end; a read error may be behind it. The chain carries TRBV27 and TRBJ1-1, with D perhaps matching TRBD1 (5 bases). CDR3 length equals 15 residues. The germline CDR1 and CDR2 sequences are MNHEY and SMNVEV (reference sequence). The CDR3 DNA reads as TGTGCCACCTTCCCAAGACAGACGGGGGAAGCTGAAGCTTCCTTT. Protein: CATFPRQTGEAEASF.

This clonotype showed up many times. This chain uses TRBV2 with TRBJ2-1; D is possibly TRBD1 or TRBD2 (6 bases each). The CDR3 is made up of 15 amino acids. Germline V gene lookup returns CDR1 SNHLY and CDR2 FYNNEI. V shed 7 bases and J shed 9 bases, with 22 bases lying between them. The CDR3 DNA reads TGTGCCAGCACTCCCCTCGGCGTGGGGGGCGGTGAGCAGTTCTTC. Protein product: CASTPLGVGGGEQFF. The full variable domain, in which reference TRBV2 and TRBJ2-1 provide the parts outside the CDR3, is EPEVTQTPSHQVTQMGQEVILRCVPISNHLYFYWYRQILGQKVEFLVSFYNNEISEKSEIFDDQFSVERPDGSNFTLKIRSTKLEDSAMYFCASTPLGVGGGEQFFGPGTRLTVL.

The rearrangement uses TRBV4-3 and TRBJ2-5; perhaps TRBD2 as D (5 bases). Germline-derived CDR1 and CDR2 are LGHNA and YSLEER. CDR3 size: 14 residues. The V gene lost 4 bases and the J gene lost 5 bases, with 14 bases spanning the gap. The CDR3: CASSPRGLLETQYF. The CDR3 DNA is TGCGCCAGCAGCCCCCGAGGGTTGCTGGAGACCCAGTACTTC.